This T cell receptor beta chain appears in the sequencing data of a study of Ad26.COV2.S vaccination and SARS-CoV-2 variants. Across the whole study: Ad26.COV2.S arm of COV1001 included the donor. Intramuscular Ad26.COV2.S doses were given once or twice, 56 days apart.

Assay: immunoSEQ multiplex PCR; the TCRdb copy retains only in-frame clones and omits some. The sample records 350,000 to 450,000 clones, about 92% being singletons. Overall study findings and caveats: Those who received the vaccine showed greater spike-specific TCR breadth than those given placebo.

This clone was recorded once. The target antigen is unknown. Sample treatment: around 19 received Ad26.COV2.S at low or high dose, single or two shots; 5 received placebo; per-sample allocation not given. Sampling occurred on day 63 after the first vaccine or placebo injection. Based in Boston, the donor was an adult of 18-55 years. Sample: peripheral blood, taken in a trial of Ad26.COV2.S vaccine versus placebo. The sequence was collected from a person aged 18-65 years who received the Ad26.COV2.S COVID-19 vaccine or a placebo.

The CDR3 sequence: CASSVERTANYGYTF. DNA for the CDR3: TGTGCCAGCAGCGTAGAACGGACAGCTAACTATGGCTACACCTTC. The chain carries TRBV9 and TRBJ1-2; TRBD1 might be the D (6 bases). Germline CDR1 reads SGDLS; CDR2 reads YYNGEE. Trimming removed 0 bases at V and 0 bases at J, with 9 bases between. The CDR3 contains 15 residues. The variable domain in full, with the rest retrieved from reference TRBV9 and TRBJ1-2, is DSGVTQTPKHLITATGQRVTLRCSPRSGDLSVYWYQQSLDQGLQFLIQYYNGEERAKGNILERFSAQQFPDLHSELNLSSLELGDSALYFCASSVERTANYGYTFGSGTRLTVV.